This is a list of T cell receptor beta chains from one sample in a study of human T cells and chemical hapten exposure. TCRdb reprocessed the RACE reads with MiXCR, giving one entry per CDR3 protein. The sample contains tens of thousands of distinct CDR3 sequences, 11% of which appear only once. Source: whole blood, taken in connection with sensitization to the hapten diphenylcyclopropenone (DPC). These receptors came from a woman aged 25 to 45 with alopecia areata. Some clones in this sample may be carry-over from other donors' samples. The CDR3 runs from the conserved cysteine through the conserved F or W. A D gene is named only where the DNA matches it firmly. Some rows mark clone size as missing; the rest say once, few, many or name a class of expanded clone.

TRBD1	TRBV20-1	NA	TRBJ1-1	CSASRQGDTEAFF
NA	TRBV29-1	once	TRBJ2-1	CSARGTADYNEQFF
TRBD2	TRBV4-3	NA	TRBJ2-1	CASSQETGGPDEQFF
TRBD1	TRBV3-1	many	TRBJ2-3	CASSQGTGGRTDTQYF
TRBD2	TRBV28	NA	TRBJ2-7	CASSLGLASGGHEQYF
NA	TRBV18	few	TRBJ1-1	CASSPMAGLNTEAFF
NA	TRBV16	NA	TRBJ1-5	CASSQWAQGGQPQHF
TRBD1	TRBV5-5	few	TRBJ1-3	CASSLNSGQGFSGNTIYF
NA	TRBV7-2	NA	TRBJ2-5	CASTQSGVETQYF
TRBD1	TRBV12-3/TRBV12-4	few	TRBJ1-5	CATTGAGGGQPQHF
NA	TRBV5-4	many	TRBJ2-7	CASSRIGAGTSYEQYF
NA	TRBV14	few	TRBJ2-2	CASSRPGKNTGELFF
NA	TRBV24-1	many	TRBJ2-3	CATSDSDGTDTQYF
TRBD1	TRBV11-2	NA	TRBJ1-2	CASSTLRQGVYGYTF
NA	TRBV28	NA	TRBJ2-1	CASSHYTNNEQFF
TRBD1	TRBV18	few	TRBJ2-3	CASSPQGAGTDTQYF
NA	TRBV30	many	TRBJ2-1	CAWKGDQNEQFF
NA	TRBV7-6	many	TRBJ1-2	CASSLGTQYGYTF
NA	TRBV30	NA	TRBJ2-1	CAWRIKQFF
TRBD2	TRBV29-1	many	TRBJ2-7	CSVGGASGSYEQYF
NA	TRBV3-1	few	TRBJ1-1	CASSQGITTEAFF
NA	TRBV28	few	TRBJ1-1	CASSAEGRGEAFF
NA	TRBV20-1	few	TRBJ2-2	CSASYGGLNTGELFF
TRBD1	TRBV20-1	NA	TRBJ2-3	CSARGDRESDTQYF
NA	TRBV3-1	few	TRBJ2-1	CASRGPRTYNEQFF
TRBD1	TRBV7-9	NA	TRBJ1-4	CASSLGTGDQEKLFF
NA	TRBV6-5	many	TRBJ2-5	CASNSGGGFKTQYF
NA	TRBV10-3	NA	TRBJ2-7	CAAGRNHPYEQYF
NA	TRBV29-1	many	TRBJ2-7	CSVATGYSYEQYF
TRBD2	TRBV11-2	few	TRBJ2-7	CASSLLPSGRRQYF
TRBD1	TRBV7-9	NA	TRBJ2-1	CASSLSFRGNYNEQFF